This T cell receptor beta chain came from a study of blood T cell repertoires in COVID-19. For the study at large: Whether acute or convalescent, the COVID-19 samples came from the United States, Italy and Spain. PBMCs, B-cell-depleted T cells, or T cells were the source of the cDNA or gDNA that made up the material.

The authors' processing: Using reference gene primer amplification, nucleated cell counts were estimated. Assay used: immunoSEQ multiplex PCR; TCRdb lists only in-frame clones, some missing. The V and J calls and the clone size are those of that table, but D and trimming were determined from the DNA. The table lists about 100,000 clones, approximately 87% of them singletons. Trimming took 1 base from V and 8 from J; bases not matched to a gene: 7. The CDR3 runs 16 residues. The germline CDR1 and CDR2 sequences are SGHVS and FQNEAQ. The rearrangement links TRBV7-8 to TRBJ2-1, with TRBD2 identical over 11 bases. The TCR originated in a woman between 25 and 40 years old with acute or convalescent COVID-19. What was sequenced was peripheral blood. The chain's CDR3 is CASSLVVAGGRDEQFF. The CDR3 DNA follows: TGTGCCAGCAGCTTAGTTGTAGCGGGGGGGAGAGATGAGCAGTTCTTC.